Shown below are 7 T cell receptor beta chains from a single sample sequenced in a study of blood T cell repertoires in COVID-19. Clones were read by immunoSEQ multiplex PCR, and TCRdb kept only the in-frame ones, dropping some. This sample has about 140,000 clones, with approximately 80% found just once. Sequencing was done on a sample of peripheral blood. The source is a woman aged 55 to 70 with active or convalescent COVID-19.

The rearrangement uses TRBV19 and TRBJ1-3; 9 bases map to TRBD1. There are 14 residues in the CDR3. J gave up 3 bases and V 7 bases, and 4 bases lay outside the gene matches. Germline-derived CDR1 and CDR2 are LNHDA and SQIVND (reference sequence). CDR3 nucleotide sequence: TGTGCCAGTACAGGGACAGGGCGTGGAAACACCATATATTTT. The encoded protein is CASTGTGRGNTIYF.

CDR3 bases: TGCGCCAGCAGCCCGGGACAGGGGGCGAGAAGTGGCTACACCTTC. This sequence encodes CASSPGQGARSGYTF. The gene calls are TRBV4-1 and TRBJ1-2; 12 nucleotides line up with TRBD1. The CDR3 contains 15 residues. Germline V lookup: CDR1 MGHRA, CDR2 YSYEKL. V gave up 4 bases and J gave up 7 bases; unmatched junction bases: 7.

V and J are TRBV19 and TRBJ2-3; perhaps TRBD1 as D (5 bases). The V end lost 3 bases, the J end lost 1 base, and 11 bases lay between the germline ends. The CDR3 totals 15 residues. Germline CDR1 reads LNHDA; CDR2 reads SQIVND (reference sequence). The CDR3 region has the DNA TGTGCCAGTAGTATTAGGACACCCCGCACAGATACGCAGTATTTT. Translated, it gives CASSIRTPRTDTQYF.

The V and J genes are TRBV29-1 and TRBJ1-2, with 8 bases identical to TRBD1. CDR1 and CDR2 from the germline V gene are SQVTM and ANQGSEA. J gave up 7 bases and V 1 base, and 5 bases lay outside the gene matches. The CDR3 is made up of 13 amino acids. CDR3 in DNA: TGCAGCGTTGAAGGCAGGGGGCGACTTGGCTACACCTTC. It encodes CSVEGRGRLGYTF.

The chain uses TRBV5-6 and TRBJ2-2, with TRBD2 identical over 9 bases. Germline lookup yields CDR1 SGHDT and CDR2 YYEEEE. Trimming removed 4 bases from V and 6 bases from J; junction bases left unmatched: 7. The CDR3 loop spans 15 amino acids. This CDR3 is CASSLRGRAAGELFF. The CDR3 bases are TGTGCCAGCAGCCTACGCGGGAGGGCCGCCGGGGAGCTGTTTTTT.

The V gene is TRBV11-2, the J gene TRBJ2-7, with D perhaps TRBD2 (6 bases). The CDR3 has 14 amino acids. Between the trimmed V and J ends, which lost 1 base and 2 bases, there was a span of 9 bases. The germline V gene has CDR1 SGHAT and CDR2 FQNNGV. CDR3 residues: CASSLGGLTYEQYV. CDR3 DNA sequence: TGTGCCAGCAGCTTAGGGGGACTGACCTACGAGCAGTACGTC.

This clone has just one count. The rearrangement uses TRBV3-1 (or the pseudogene TRBV3-2) and TRBJ2-5, with D possibly matching TRBD2 (5 bases). This CDR3 has 15 residues. CDR1 LGHDT and CDR2 YNNKEL come from the germline V gene (reference sequence). Between the trimmed V and J ends, which lost 7 bases and 2 bases, there was a span of 17 bases. The CDR3 protein is CASTRSRVAQETQYF. The CDR3 nucleotides read TGTGCCAGCACCCGGAGTAGAGTAGCGCAAGAGACCCAGTACTTC.